This T cell receptor beta chain was captured by sequencing in a study of control samples from healthy donors and cancer patients. Germline assignment: CDR1 MNHEY and CDR2 SVGEGT. CDR3 length: 14 residues. The V and J ends lost 0 bases and 7 bases respectively, with 9 bases between them. This clone came up once. Some clones are missing from TCRdb's copy, which holds only in-frame ones; the method was immunoSEQ multiplex PCR. Among approximately 130,000 clones listed, about 90% were seen once. The sequence was obtained from a middle-aged man in good health. The sample consisted of blood. This chain connects TRBV6-2 or TRBV6-3 to TRBJ2-2; D is tentatively TRBD1 or TRBD2 (5 bases each). The CDR3, as DNA: TGTGCCAGCAGTTACTCGAGGGGTGGCGGGGAGCTGTTTTTT. Amino acids: CASSYSRGGGELFF.